This TCR beta chain appears in the sequencing data of a study of T cells in Graves' hyperthyroidism and ophthalmopathy (dated by TCRdb to between 2017 and 2020). General notes on the study: Peripheral blood samples were taken at initial diagnosis, before any treatment was given. A discovery cohort of approximately 100 patients, about 44 with Graves' ophthalmopathy and 57 with stable Graves' hyperthyroidism, was used to find distinguishing TCR V-J signatures. Prospective prediction of ophthalmopathy was tested in an independent validation cohort of 18 hyperthyroidism patients and roughly 16 patients who later progressed to ophthalmopathy. For training and testing, the approximately 97 patients in the discovery cohort were randomly divided in a 7:3 ratio. The study also compared thyroid tissue and blood T-cell repertoires from 5 to 7 Graves' hyperthyroidism patients. After sampling, hyperthyroidism patients received methimazole starting at 30 mg daily, and ophthalmopathy patients received high-dose intravenous methylprednisolone. According to the paper, TCR Vbeta CDR3 sequencing was carried out on approximately 140 peripheral blood samples, which came from 40 to 45 ophthalmopathy, roughly 75 hyperthyroidism and roughly 17 progressor patients. Study-wide conclusions, independent of this receptor: Ophthalmopathy was separated from stable hyperthyroidism by a 13 V-J signature model, with 85% to 90% sensitivity and approximately 81% specificity obtained in cross-validation and 80%/75% obtained in testing. In validation, progression to ophthalmopathy was predicted by the model with roughly 71% sensitivity and 72% to 85% specificity, a median of about 6.8 months before onset. Sample size was not statistically predetermined, and investigators were not blinded to group allocation. Most expanded thyroid clonotypes (frequency above 0.001) were also found in blood, which suggests that blood repertoires may mirror thyroid immune responses.

The hyperthyroidism patients were between 18 and 65 years old and newly diagnosed, with a disease duration of less than 2 months. Patients with uncontrolled infections, other autoimmune diseases, pregnancy or lactation were excluded. Diagnoses were established on the basis of clinical symptoms, serum thyroxine and TRAb, thyroid ultrasound, and orbital computed tomography. For progressor patients, blood was drawn at the first diagnosis of hyperthyroidism, before any ophthalmopathy symptoms had appeared. Ficoll-Paque density gradient centrifugation was used to isolate PBMCs from around 10 ml of fresh peripheral blood. Progressor patients were first diagnosed with Graves' hyperthyroidism and then developed ophthalmopathy during follow-up. Trizol reagent was used to extract total RNA, and RNA quality was then checked on an Agilent 2100 Bioanalyzer. This clonotype was detected only a few times. Its cognate antigen has yet to be identified. Base quality data are lacking; no much larger clone is found one base away.

The TCR beta CDR3 regions were amplified from RNA transcripts. The TCR CDR3 was subjected to a first round of RT-PCR using the HTBI primer set and the Qiagen OneStep RT-PCR kit. Libraries were constructed in a second round of multiplex PCR, after which size selection and purification were carried out. Sequencing of the libraries was done on an Illumina HiSeq2000 using paired-end 100 bp reads. From the authors' description of their analysis: SOAPnuke was used to process the raw data, removing reads that contained adapters or uncalled bases, had a mean Phred below 15, or lacked an exact match to the constant primer or identifier. COPE v1.2.5 was used to merge high-quality paired reads, and clonotypes were defined as unique nucleotide sequences. MiTCR v1.1 was used to align clonotypes to the IMGT TRBV, TRBD and TRBJ reference segments. The analysis included only V-J combinations with a frequency above 0.0001, which together covered approximately 99% of the repertoires. The TCS score was defined as F50 (clonal expansion) divided by E x V (chaos), with BLOSUM62-based TCRdist calculated between CDR3 peptides within each V-J. Welch's t-statistics and random forest reduced 514 V-J features to roughly 13, which were used in a naive Bayes classifier (R e1071). TCRdb cleaned the public reads at Q25 with fastp, built clones with MiXCR and kept in-frame beta chains. A single entry per CDR3 protein holds the most common genes and DNA from its merged rows. The V and J calls were not made by the authors but by TCRdb's processing. The sample table lists around 240,000 distinct CDR3 sequences, roughly 15% of them with a count of one. The ten largest clones take up 13% of the sample.

According to the germline V gene (reference sequence), CDR1 reads LGHDT and CDR2 reads YNNKEL. Its CDR3 holds 18 amino acids, cysteine through phenylalanine. The only DNA kept is the CDR3, 54 bases in frame from the first base. V sheds 1 base and J sheds 0 bases, leaving 16 bases between their ends. The source material was blood. This TCR was sampled from a woman aged 40 to 50 with Graves' hyperthyroidism that later progressed to Graves' ophthalmopathy. The rearrangement combines TRBV3-1 with TRBJ2-1; the D gene identity is not certain. The sequenced DNA is TGTGCCAGCAGCCAAGTGGGGTTCGGCATTAGCTCCTACAATGAGCAGTTCTTC. Translated, this gives CASSQVGFGISSYNEQFF.